The 23 T cell receptor beta chains reported below all come from one sample, sequenced in a study of T cells in Graves' hyperthyroidism and ophthalmopathy. Regions amplified from RNA transcripts were the TCR beta CDR3 regions. The TCR CDR3 first-round RT-PCR relied on the HTBI primer set. Each CDR3 protein gets one entry after TCRdb re-called the multiplex PCR reads with MiXCR. The sample consists of under 400,000 distinct CDR3 sequences, 16% of them appearing once. The sequenced material came from blood. These receptors originate from a man aged 25-45 years with Graves' hyperthyroidism.

This clonotype was seen repeatedly, ten times or more. The genes are TRBV2 and TRBJ2-7; 9 nucleotides agree with TRBD1. The CDR3 extends over 14 amino acids. Germline lookup yields CDR1 SNHLY and CDR2 FYNNEI. Losses at the gene ends were 5 bases for V and 3 bases for J; bases not matched to a gene: 5. In DNA form, the CDR3 reads TGTGCCAGCAGTTCAGACAGGGGGATCTACGAGCAGTACTTC. As protein: CASSSDRGIYEQYF.

This clonotype has more than one count but fewer than ten. This chain links TRBV7-9 with TRBJ2-5, with unresolved D. Germline values: CDR1 SEHNR, CDR2 FQNEAQ (reference sequence). The ends were cut back, 5 bases at V and 5 bases at J, with 15 bases in the middle. This CDR3 region has 14 residues. The DNA for the CDR3 is TGTGCCAGCAGCAAGGTGGCCCTTCAGGAGACCCAGTACTTC. This gives the protein CASSKVALQETQYF.

Many counts were recorded for this clonotype. V gene TRBV6-1 combines with J gene TRBJ2-7; D might be TRBD1 (5 bases). The CDR3 spans 14 residues. Germline lookup yields CDR1 MNHNS and CDR2 SASEGT. V lost 2 bases and J 5 bases, leaving 13 bases between the germline ends. CDR3 amino acids: CASSETGPGNEQYF. CDR3 nucleotides: TGTGCCAGCAGTGAAACGGGTCCAGGGAACGAGCAGTACTTC.

This clonotype appeared many times. The gene calls are TRBV5-1 and TRBJ2-5, with 10 nucleotides matching TRBD2. Germline-derived CDR1 and CDR2 are SGHRS and YFSETQ. There are 16 residues in the CDR3. The J segment lost 4 bases and the V segment lost 4 bases, leaving 10 bases of the junction unmatched. CDR3 in amino acids: CASSIGLADVSETQYF. In nucleotides, the CDR3 is TGCGCCAGCAGCATCGGACTAGCGGACGTGTCAGAGACCCAGTACTTC.

This clonotype was observed at least ten times. The chain couples TRBV28 to TRBJ1-5; 7 bases fit TRBD1. CDR3 length: 17 residues. CDR1 and CDR2 from the germline V gene are MDHEN and SYDVKM. V dropped 8 bases and J dropped 3; count of bases not matched to a gene: 16. CDR3 sequence reads: CASSVVWPQGNNQPQHF. In DNA form, the CDR3 reads TGTGCCAGCTCGGTCGTGTGGCCACAGGGGAACAATCAGCCCCAGCATTTT.

This clonotype was counted at least ten times. The genes are TRBV2 and TRBJ2-3; D unclear. The CDR3 sequence is 14 residues long. Trimming pared 1 base from V and 1 base from J, leaving 6 bases between. CDR1 and CDR2 (germline): SNHLY, FYNNEI. Here the CDR3 reads CASSEGLRTDTQYF. Written as DNA, the CDR3 is TGTGCCAGCAGTGAAGGACTTCGCACAGATACGCAGTATTTT.

This clonotype has just a few counts. V gene TRBV25-1 combines with J gene TRBJ1-1, with D uncertain. The CDR3 is 15 amino acids. The germline V gene encodes CDR1 MGHDK and CDR2 SYGVNS. Trimming stripped 0 bases from V and 3 bases from J, with 11 bases between. CDR3 sequence reads: CASSEYGVGDTEAFF. CDR3 DNA: TGTGCCAGCAGTGAATATGGGGTCGGGGACACTGAAGCTTTCTTT.

In this sample, this clonotype turned up many times. The rearrangement links TRBV28 to TRBJ2-7, with 9 positions matching TRBD2. The CDR3 extends over 13 amino acids. Germline trimming cut 10 bases from V and 5 bases from J; bases unmatched to any gene: 9. Germline loops: CDR1 MDHEN, CDR2 SYDVKM. The CDR3 spells CATLSGSVNEQYF. CDR3 sequence (DNA): TGTGCCACCCTTAGCGGGAGTGTCAACGAGCAGTACTTC.

The chain uses TRBV7-9 and TRBJ1-5; D remains unclear. CDR1 SEHNR and CDR2 FQNEAQ come from the germline V gene (reference sequence). V shed 5 bases and J shed 0 bases, with 11 bases lying between them. The length of the CDR3 is 15 residues. The CDR3 region has the DNA TGTGCCAGCAGCCCAGCAACAGCTAGCAATCAGCCCCAGCATTTT. Translating it yields CASSPATASNQPQHF.

This clonotype was picked up a small number of times. The rearrangement joins TRBV9 to TRBJ2-3, with 9 nucleotides matching TRBD1. CDR1 and CDR2 (germline): SGDLS, YYNGEE. The CDR3 is made up of 17 amino acids. With 4 bases clipped from V and 0 bases from J, the junction kept 9 bases outside the gene matches. The DNA for the CDR3 is TGTGCCAGCAGCATAAATAACAGGGGGCTGAGCACAGATACGCAGTATTTT. Translation: CASSINNRGLSTDTQYF.

This clonotype was seen a handful of times. V and J are TRBV25-1 and TRBJ2-7; D may be TRBD1 (6 bases). Between the trimmed V and J ends, which lost 6 bases and 9 bases, there was a span of 15 bases. CDR3 size: 12 residues. CDR1 is MGHDK, CDR2 SYGVNS, per germline. CDR3 loop: CASSFNRAGQYF. CDR3 DNA: TGTGCCAGCAGCTTTAACAGGGCCGGGCAGTACTTC.

Comments on this clonotype: A junction boundary mismatches the germline segment, possibly from a read error. The V and J genes are TRBV11-3 and TRBJ2-5; D gene unclear. The J call is doubtful: the DNA matches TRBJ2-1 better. Germline CDR1 reads SGHNT; CDR2 reads YENEEA. The CDR3 extends over 14 amino acids. CDR3: CASSLDTGYNDQFF. DNA for the CDR3: TGTGCCAGCAGCTTAGATACGGGTTACAATGACCAGTTCTTC.

This clonotype has a count of ten or more. J is TRBJ1-3 and V is TRBV30, with D hard to call. Germline loops: CDR1 GTSNPN, CDR2 SVGIG (reference sequence). V lost 0 bases and J 5 bases, leaving 8 bases between the germline ends. CDR3 length: 13 residues. CDR3 region: CAWSVNGRNTIYF. CDR3 coding DNA: TGTGCCTGGAGTGTCAATGGTAGAAACACCATATATTTT.

J is TRBJ1-5 and V is TRBV5-5; D gene uncertain. CDR1 is SGHKS, CDR2 YYEKEE, per germline (reference sequence). The CDR3 has 14 residues. V lost 0 bases to trimming and J lost 8 bases, with 12 bases between them. The CDR3 nucleotides are TGTGCCAGCAGCTTGGGAGGTGACCTAGAGCCCCAGCATTTT. Translated, it gives CASSLGGDLEPQHF.

This clonotype has ten or more counts. This chain connects TRBV5-1 to TRBJ2-3, with D perhaps TRBD2 (6 bases). The germline CDR1 and CDR2 sequences are SGHRS and YFSETQ. Deletions cut 2 bases from V and 0 bases from J, with 16 bases between. The CDR3 is 17 residues long. The CDR3 region is CASSFGRGSGSTDTQYF. The CDR3 coding sequence is TGCGCCAGCAGCTTCGGGCGGGGTAGCGGTAGCACAGATACGCAGTATTTT.

This clonotype has ten or more counts. The rearrangement uses TRBV18 and TRBJ2-2; D not certain. Looked up from germline, CDR1 is KGHSH and CDR2 is LQKENI. V lost 3 bases to trimming and J lost 2 bases, with 7 bases between them. The CDR3 contains 14 residues. CDR3 region: CASSPMYNTGELFF. The CDR3 nucleotides read TGTGCCAGCTCACCTATGTACAACACCGGGGAGCTGTTTTTT.

This chain connects TRBV7-2 to TRBJ2-1, with TRBD2 matching 13 bases. Losses at the gene ends were 8 bases for V and 10 bases for J; bases not matched to a gene: 5. In germline, CDR1 is SGHTA, CDR2 FQGNSA. The CDR3 runs to 13 residues. CDR3 loop: CASGTSGNREQFF. The CDR3 DNA reads TGTGCCAGCGGGACTAGCGGGAACCGGGAGCAGTTCTTC.

This clonotype was picked up many times. This chain uses TRBV6-1 with TRBJ2-3; TRBD2 matches at 14 bases. The ends lost 4 bases at V and 6 bases at J; junction bases unmatched: 9. CDR1 MNHNS and CDR2 SASEGT come from the germline V gene. This CDR3 is 17 amino acids long. This CDR3 reads CASSAGLAGGRVDTQYF. The CDR3 nucleotides are TGTGCCAGCAGTGCCGGACTAGCGGGAGGTCGGGTTGATACGCAGTATTTT.

The chain links TRBV14 to TRBJ2-5, with unresolved D. The CDR3 runs 14 residues. The germline gives CDR1 SGHDN, CDR2 FVKESK. V dropped 4 bases and J dropped 9 bases, with 18 bases sitting between them. CDR3 DNA sequence: TGTGCCAGCAGCCCACCGGAGCGCCCAACGGCCCAGTACTTC. Its translation is CASSPPERPTAQYF.

This clonotype was picked up many times. The J gene is TRBJ2-1, the V gene TRBV29-1; either TRBD1 or TRBD2 may fit D (5 bases each). The germline gives CDR1 SQVTM, CDR2 ANQGSEA. The ends were cut back, 6 bases at V and 4 bases at J, with 19 bases in the middle. The CDR3 runs 15 residues. The CDR3 loop is CSVGPSAEVYNEQFF. The CDR3 bases are TGCAGCGTGGGACCTTCAGCAGAGGTTTACAATGAGCAGTTCTTC.

This clonotype has only a few counts. The chain has TRBV7-2 and TRBJ1-2; D might be TRBD1 (6 bases). The V gene's germline CDR1 is SGHTA and CDR2 FQGNSA. The CDR3 consists of 15 residues. Trimming stripped 7 bases from V and 4 bases from J, with 19 bases between. The CDR3 protein is CASNNRLDSRYGYTF. CDR3 coding DNA: TGTGCCAGCAACAACCGATTGGACAGTCGCTATGGCTACACCTTC.

This clonotype came up a few times. CDR3 sequence (DNA): TGTGCCAGCAGCCCGACCGGGACCAAAGAGACCCAGTACTTC. Amino acids: CASSPTGTKETQYF. The J gene is TRBJ2-5, the V gene TRBV7-3; D may be TRBD1 or TRBD2 (5 bases each). Germline V CDR1 and CDR2: SGHTA, FQGTGA. The V end lost 5 bases, the J end lost 3 bases, and 13 bases lay between the germline ends. The CDR3 has 14 amino acids.

This clonotype was observed many times. The chain joins TRBV18 to TRBJ2-5; possible D gene TRBD1, 6 bases. This CDR3 has 15 residues. Trimming cost V 0 bases and J 8 bases, with 16 bases left between them. Germline CDR1 reads KGHSH; CDR2 reads LQKENI. The CDR3 region has the DNA TGTGCCAGCTCACCACCAGGGACAACGACAAGCACCCAGTACTTC. As protein: CASSPPGTTTSTQYF.